The next 5 T cell receptor beta chains were all read from a single sample in a study of CD8 T cells in Susac syndrome. The authors reverse transcribed 0.5 to 1 ug RNA with random hexamers. TCRdb itself ran the immunoSEQ multiplex PCR reads through MiXCR, one entry per CDR3 protein. The data show about 120,000 distinct CDR3 sequences, with 90% to 95% seen just once and 0.098% held by the top ten. What was sequenced was CD4+ T cells from PBMCs. The origin of the receptors is a human donor in good health.

This chain joins TRBV3-1 and TRBJ1-2; tentative D call: TRBD1 (6 bases). The germline gives CDR1 LGHDT, CDR2 YNNKEL (reference sequence). V lost 2 bases and J lost 4, with 11 bases in between. The CDR3 spans 14 residues. CDR3 sequence (DNA): TGTGCCAGCAGCCAAAGCCAGGGGCCCTATGGCTACACCTTC. Encoded protein: CASSQSQGPYGYTF. Using reference TRBV3-1 and TRBJ1-2 for the parts outside the CDR3, the full variable domain is DTAVSQTPKYLVTQMGNDKSIKCEQNLGHDTMYWYKQDSKKFLKIMFSYNNKELIINETVPNRFSPKSPDKAHLNLHINSLELGDSAVYFCASSQSQGPYGYTFGSGTRLTVV.

J is TRBJ2-7 and V is TRBV6-6; D is perhaps TRBD1 (5 bases). The CDR3 spans 13 residues. Germline loops: CDR1 MNHNY, CDR2 SVGAGI (reference sequence). V lost 2 bases to trimming and J lost 4 bases, with 9 bases between them. The CDR3 coding sequence is TGTGCCAGCAGTTACGACAGAGCTTACGAGCAGTACTTC. This translates into CASSYDRAYEQYF.

This chain links TRBV20-1 with TRBJ2-7; D uncertain. Germline CDR1 reads DFQATT; CDR2 reads SNEGSKA (reference sequence). The CDR3 sequence is 13 residues long. Trimming pared 3 bases from V and 9 bases from J, leaving 18 bases between. In DNA form, the CDR3 reads TGCAGTGCTAGGACTCCCTCTGATCTCGGGCAGTACTTC. Protein sequence: CSARTPSDLGQYF.

In DNA, the CDR3 is TGTGCCAGCAGTGATCTCCGGGGGGTTTTCTTTGGAAACACCATATATTTT. It yields the protein CASSDLRGVFFGNTIYF. The rearrangement uses TRBV2 and TRBJ1-3; D is possibly TRBD1 (5 bases). Germline V gene sequence: CDR1 SNHLY, CDR2 FYNNEI. Trimming stripped 3 bases from V and 3 bases from J, with 18 bases between. The CDR3 is 17 residues long.

The chain is built from TRBV20-1 and TRBJ2-5; the match to TRBD2 covers 13 bases. The CDR3 contains 18 residues. The junction had 17 bases not matched to a gene; V was cut back by 0 bases and J by 10 bases. The germline CDR1 and CDR2 sequences are DFQATT and SNEGSKA (reference sequence). CDR3 protein: CSARDQYSGLAGEEVQYF. In nucleotides, the CDR3 is TGCAGTGCTAGAGATCAGTATTCCGGACTAGCGGGAGAGGAGGTCCAGTACTTC.